One T cell receptor beta chain is described in this entry. The V gene's germline CDR1 is SGHTA and CDR2 FQGNSA. Trimming took 1 base from V and 2 from J, leaving 13 bases between them. This CDR3 region has 16 residues. This entry belongs to a study of blood T cell repertoires in COVID-19. Study summary: PBMCs, B-cell-depleted T cells, or T cells were the source of the cDNA or gDNA that made up the material.

Profiled with immunoSEQ multiplex PCR; TCRdb holds only in-frame clones, not every one. In the table there are approximately 500,000 clones, 80% to 90% of which are singletons. V is TRBV7-2 and J is TRBJ2-3; D not certain. The sequence came from a human donor in a cohort sampled during active COVID-19. Sequences were obtained from peripheral blood. This CDR3 reads CASSLGGNRYTDTQYF. The CDR3 nucleotides read TGTGCCAGCAGCTTAGGAGGCAACCGTTACACAGATACGCAGTATTTT. Variable domain in full (rest from reference TRBV7-2 and TRBJ2-3): GAGVSQSPSNKVTEKGKDVELRCDPISGHTALYWYRQSLGQGLEFLIYFQGNSAPDKSGLPSDRFSAERTGGSVSTLTIQRTQQEDSAVYLCASSLGGNRYTDTQYFGPGTRLTVL.